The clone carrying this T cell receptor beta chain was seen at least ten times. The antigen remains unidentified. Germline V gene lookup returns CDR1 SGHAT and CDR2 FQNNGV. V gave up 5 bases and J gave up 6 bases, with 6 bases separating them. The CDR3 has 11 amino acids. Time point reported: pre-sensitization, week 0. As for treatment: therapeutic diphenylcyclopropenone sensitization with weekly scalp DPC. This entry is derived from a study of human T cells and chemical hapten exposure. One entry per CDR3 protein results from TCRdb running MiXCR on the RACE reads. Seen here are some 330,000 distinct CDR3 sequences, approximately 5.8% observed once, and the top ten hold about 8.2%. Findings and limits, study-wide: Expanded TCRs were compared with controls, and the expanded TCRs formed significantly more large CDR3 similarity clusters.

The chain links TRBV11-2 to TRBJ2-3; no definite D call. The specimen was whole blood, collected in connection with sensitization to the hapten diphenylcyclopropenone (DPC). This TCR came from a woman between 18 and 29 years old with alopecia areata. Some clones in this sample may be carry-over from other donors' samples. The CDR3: CASSHPDTQYF. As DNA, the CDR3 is TGTGCCAGCAGCCACCCGGATACGCAGTATTTT.